This T cell receptor (beta chain) was identified in a study of T cells after yellow fever vaccination. This clonotype was counted at least ten times. Its antigen remains unidentified. A universal primer site and UMIs were added as TCR cDNA was made by 5'RACE template switching. Each CDR3 protein gets one entry after TCRdb re-called the 5' RACE reads with MiXCR. The table lists about 320,000 distinct CDR3 sequences, around 7% of them singletons. Trimming pared 3 bases from V and 5 bases from J, leaving 17 bases between. CDR3 length equals 15 residues. CDR1 is MDHEN, CDR2 SYDVKM, per germline. Regarding the study as a whole: A large majority of primary-vaccination clones showed up again after the booster (about 97% CD4, about 87% CD8). Clonotypes found in both CD4 and CD8 compartments made up a small share.

The chain carries TRBV28 and TRBJ2-7; a weak D match, TRBD1 (5 bases). This clonotype was obtained from a man aged 18 to 29 who received the YFV17D yellow fever vaccine. The sample consisted of PBMCs, taken around 45 days after the first yellow fever vaccination. DNA for the CDR3: TGTGCCAGCAGTTTCTTCCGGCAGGGTGGACACGAGCAGTACGTC. This codes for CASSFFRQGGHEQYV.